These T cell receptor beta chains were read from a single sample in a study of blood T cell repertoires in COVID-19. Sequencing was performed with immunoSEQ multiplex PCR; in TCRdb, only in-frame clones are kept and a portion is missing. In the table there are over 60,000 clones, about 90% of which are singletons. Sequencing was done on a sample of peripheral blood. These TCRs come from a man in his forties or fifties with COVID-19, enrolled during active disease. The CDR3 runs from the conserved cysteine through the conserved F or W. Each record gives: clone size, J gene, D gene, V gene, CDR3 DNA, CDR3 protein. D genes are given only for firm matches. Only part of the rows carry a size: once, few, many, or a class if the clone is expanded.

NA | TRBJ2-1 | TRBD2 | TRBV6-5 | TGTGCCAGCAGTCTAGCGGGAGGCTTCTATAATGAGCAGTTCTTC | CASSLAGGFYNEQFF
few | TRBJ2-7 | TRBD2 | TRBV9 | TGTGCCAGCAGCGTAGCTCCCACTAGCGGCCACGTTACCTACGAGCAGTACTTC | CASSVAPTSGHVTYEQYF
NA | TRBJ1-5 | TRBD1 | TRBV10-3 | TGTGCCATCAGTGAGTCCCGGACAGGGGGGGATCAGCCCCAGCATTTT | CAISESRTGGDQPQHF
NA | TRBJ2-2 | NA | TRBV5-6 | TGTGCCAGCAGCTTGGTTCGCAGAAGTGACACCGGGGAGCTGTTTTTT | CASSLVRRSDTGELFF
NA | TRBJ2-5 | TRBD1 | TRBV5-1 | TGCGCCAGCAGCTTAGGGCCTTCGACAGGGGAGTTTAAGTACTTC | CASSLGPSTGEFKYF
NA | TRBJ1-2 | NA | TRBV3-1/TRBV3-2 | TGTGCCAGCAGCCACCTCGAGGGCTTCTATGGCTACACCTTC | CASSHLEGFYGYTF
NA | TRBJ2-7 | NA | TRBV27 | TGTGCCAGCAGTTTATGGGCGGACATCTACGAGCAGTACTTC | CASSLWADIYEQYF
NA | TRBJ1-4 | TRBD1 | TRBV7-9 | TGTGCCAGCAGCTACCCAGGGGGCACTAATGAAAAACTGTTTTTT | CASSYPGGTNEKLFF
NA | TRBJ2-2 | TRBD2 | TRBV7-6 | TGTGCCAGCAGCTTAATGGCGGGGGGCGCGGACACCGGGGAGCTGTTTTTT | CASSLMAGGADTGELFF
NA | TRBJ1-2 | NA | TRBV19 | TGTGCCAGTAGTATGTGGGACACGGCGAGGGATGGCTACACCTTC | CASSMWDTARDGYTF
NA | TRBJ2-1 | NA | TRBV7-8 | TGTGCCAGCAGCTTTAGACGGGTTTCTCATGTCAATGAGCAGTTCTTC | CASSFRRVSHVNEQFF
once | TRBJ2-3 | NA | TRBV27 | TGTGCCAGCAGTCCCAGCCCTGGGACAAGCACAGATACGCAGTATTTT | CASSPSPGTSTDTQYF
NA | TRBJ2-5 | TRBD1 | TRBV11-3 | TGTGCCAGCAGCCTCGGACAGGGTGTAGAGACCCAGTACTTC | CASSLGQGVETQYF
NA | TRBJ2-5 | NA | TRBV11-3 | TGTGCCAGCAGCTTAGGGTCGCGCGGGACCCAGTACTTC | CASSLGSRGTQYF
NA | TRBJ1-1 | TRBD1 | TRBV29-1 | TGCAGCGTTACCTCGCCGTCCGGGACAGGACATGAAGCTTTCTTT | CSVTSPSGTGHEAFF
NA | TRBJ2-7 | NA | TRBV5-1 | TGCGCCAGCAGCACGACCCCGGGACAAAGGGCCCTCAGCTCCTACGAGCAGTACTTC | CASSTTPGQRALSSYEQYF
NA | TRBJ2-3 | NA | TRBV7-2 | TGTGCCAGCAGCTTAGGGCTAGCGTTGAAAGCAGATACGCAGTATTTT | CASSLGLALKADTQYF
NA | TRBJ2-7 | TRBD2 | TRBV6-1 | TGTGCCAGCAGTGAAAGTTGGACTAGCTACGAGCAGTACTTC | CASSESWTSYEQYF
NA | TRBJ1-2 | TRBD1 | TRBV25-1 | TGTGCCAGCAGTGAGTGGACAGGGGCTTCGGGTATTTATGGCTACACCTTC | CASSEWTGASGIYGYTF
NA | TRBJ1-5 | NA | TRBV6-6 | TGTGCCAGCAGTTACCAGGGTAGGGAAGACCAGCCCCAGCATTTT | CASSYQGREDQPQHF
NA | TRBJ1-2 | NA | TRBV19 | TGTGCCAGTAGTATCTGGGGACATCCAGGCTACACCTTC | CASSIWGHPGYTF
NA | TRBJ1-5 | TRBD1 | TRBV7-9 | TGTGCCAGCAGCCCAGGGGGCCGGGGCAATCAGCCCCAGCATTTT | CASSPGGRGNQPQHF
NA | TRBJ2-5 | NA | TRBV19 | TGTGCCAGTAGTGGGGTCGGCCTGGGCGGGGTGACCCAGTACTTC | CASSGVGLGGVTQYF
NA | TRBJ2-7 | TRBD1 | TRBV27 | TGTGCCAGCAGACCTAAGGGGGCAGGGATGGTTCAAAGCTCCTACGAGCAGTACTTC | CASRPKGAGMVQSSYEQYF
NA | TRBJ2-7 | NA | TRBV11-2 | TGTGCCAGCAGCTTATTTACTAGCTCCTACGAGCAGTACTTC | CASSLFTSSYEQYF
NA | TRBJ2-1 | TRBD2 | TRBV18 | TGTGCCAGCTCACCCCGACTAGCGGGAGGGCTGGGCTCCTACAATGAGCAGTTCTTC | CASSPRLAGGLGSYNEQFF
NA | TRBJ2-7 | NA | TRBV5-6 | TGTGCCAGCAGCTTGTTATCCTACGAGCAGTACTTC | CASSLLSYEQYF
few | TRBJ2-1 | TRBD2 | TRBV9 | TGTGCCAGCAGCCTTAGCGGGGGAAACAATGAGCAGTTCTTC | CASSLSGGNNEQFF
few | TRBJ2-2 | TRBD2 | TRBV5-6 | TGTGCCAGCAGCTTAAACCCTAGCGGAACCGGGGAGCTGTTTTTT | CASSLNPSGTGELFF